What follows is one TCR beta chain and its context. The antigen is not known. This sample is drawn from a study of cytomegalovirus exposure and HLA in healthy donors. Across the whole study: An analysis done earlier identified 100 million to 140 million unique TCR beta sequences from roughly 190 million T cells. About 79% of 398 genotyped donors fell in the Caucasian-associated ancestry cluster.

V lost 6 bases and J lost 3, with 11 bases in between. Germline V CDR1 and CDR2: WNHNN, SYGVQD (reference sequence). The CDR3 covers 13 residues. Study-level results: V- and J-gene trimming in TCR beta was tied to a missense DCLRE1C variant by an analysis performed later.

Amplification used 60 Vbeta primers and 13 Jbeta primers. Generated by immunoSEQ multiplex PCR, the TCRdb table keeps only in-frame clones and is missing some. Counted here are more than 100,000 clones, more than 60% occurring once; the ten biggest clones make up 2.7%. The gene calls are TRBV10-1 and TRBJ1-2, with D unresolved. The TCR originated in a woman between 40 and 50 years old in good health and CMV-seropositive. Sequencing used PBMCs. The CDR3 bases are TGCGCCAGCAGCTCCCAAGCGGACTATGGCTACACCTTC. It encodes CASSSQADYGYTF.